The 23 T cell receptor beta chains below come from one sample, sequenced in a study of T cells after yellow fever vaccination. TCRdb passed the 5' RACE reads through MiXCR, listing each CDR3 protein once. The table includes about 360,000 distinct CDR3 sequences, 6.2% detected once. The sample here was PBMCs, taken 5 days after the yellow fever booster vaccination. The receptors derive from a man younger than 45 who received the YFV17D yellow fever vaccine.

The chain links TRBV20-1 to TRBJ2-3; D gene unclear. V was shortened by 1 base and J by 1 base, with 15 bases between the two germline ends. This CDR3 contains 16 residues. Germline values: CDR1 DFQATT, CDR2 SNEGSKA (reference sequence). The CDR3 spells CSARALAGLRTDTQYF. CDR3 DNA: TGCAGTGCTAGAGCCTTAGCCGGGCTACGCACAGATACGCAGTATTTT.

This clonotype has at least ten counts. The V gene is TRBV12-3 or TRBV12-4, the J gene TRBJ2-7; D ambiguous. The CDR3 loop spans 14 amino acids. The V gene lost 7 bases and the J gene lost 5 bases, with 18 bases spanning the gap. The CDR3 DNA is TGTGCCAGCACTCCACCTAGTTTGACCCACGAGCAGTACTTC. Protein: CASTPPSLTHEQYF.

This sequence joins TRBV12-3 or TRBV12-4 and TRBJ1-2; a weak D match, TRBD1 (5 bases). The CDR3 spans 14 residues. Trimming stripped 6 bases from V and 6 bases from J, with 17 bases between. This chain's CDR3 is CASRVRLGTHGYTF. DNA of the CDR3: TGTGCCAGCAGGGTCAGGCTCGGGACCCATGGCTACACCTTC.

This clonotype was seen more than once but under ten times. This rearrangement joins TRBV6-2 or TRBV6-3 to TRBJ2-1; TRBD1 or TRBD2 may be the D gene (5 bases each). Germline loops: CDR1 MNHEY, CDR2 SVGEGT. This CDR3 spans 13 amino acids. Trimming stripped 8 bases from V and 7 bases from J, with 15 bases between. In DNA form, the CDR3 reads TGTGCCAGCTTCCTCCCTGGGGGAAATGAGCAGTTCTTC. Its protein product is CASFLPGGNEQFF.

The chain uses TRBV9 and TRBJ2-3, with TRBD2 as a possible D gene (6 bases). CDR3 length equals 16 residues. Germline loops: CDR1 SGDLS, CDR2 YYNGEE. Between the trimmed V and J ends, which lost 7 bases and 5 bases, there was a span of 23 bases. CDR3 nucleotide sequence: TGTGCCAGCGTGAGACTTACGGGAGTACCAGGAGATACGCAGTATTTT. As protein: CASVRLTGVPGDTQYF.

Written as DNA, the CDR3 is TGCAGCGTTGAAGTGGGACAGGGTAGCGGTGAAGCTTTCTTT. Its protein product is CSVEVGQGSGEAFF. This chain connects TRBV29-1 to TRBJ1-1; 9 bases are a match to TRBD1. The CDR3 spans 14 residues. V was pared by 1 base and J by 7 bases, with 7 bases of the junction left unmatched. Germline values: CDR1 SQVTM, CDR2 ANQGSEA.

This clonotype was observed many times. V and J are TRBV20-1 and TRBJ2-5, with TRBD2 as a possible D gene (5 bases). V lost 8 bases and J 3 bases, leaving 7 bases between the germline ends. The CDR3 has 10 amino acids. CDR1 is DFQATT and CDR2 is SNEGSKA in the germline V gene (reference sequence). CDR3 sequence: CSTGKETQYF. CDR3 coding DNA: TGCAGTACGGGGAAAGAGACCCAGTACTTC.

The table lists this clonotype with many counts. The chain links TRBV19 to TRBJ2-7, with D possibly being TRBD1 (6 bases). Trimming stripped 7 bases from V and 3 bases from J, with 13 bases between. There are 13 residues in the CDR3. Germline V gene sequence: CDR1 LNHDA, CDR2 SQIVND (reference sequence). The CDR3 sequence is CASTSGQDYEQYF. The CDR3 DNA reads as TGTGCCAGTACCTCGGGACAAGACTACGAGCAGTACTTC.

This clonotype was detected only a few times. This chain links TRBV21-1 with TRBJ2-7; TRBD1, as called in the table, went unchecked against the DNA. TRBV21-1 is annotated as a pseudogene. The CDR3 runs 16 residues. The CDR3 nucleotides are TGTGCCAGCCGACCTTTCCCTTCTCCATACCTTTACGAGCAGTACTTC. It codes for CASRPFPSPYLYEQYF.

The V gene is TRBV7-9, the J gene TRBJ1-2; D possibly corresponds to TRBD1 (5 bases). The germline CDR1 and CDR2 sequences are SEHNR and FQNEAQ (reference sequence). The CDR3 contains 14 residues. The ends were cut back, 1 base at V and 6 bases at J, with 12 bases in the middle. CDR3 DNA sequence: TGTGCCAGCAGCTTAGTTTCAGGGTCGGATGGCTACACCTTC. Translating gives CASSLVSGSDGYTF.

This clonotype was recorded many times. This chain connects TRBV4-2 to TRBJ2-1; D is perhaps TRBD2 (5 bases). Germline V gene lookup returns CDR1 LGHNA and CDR2 YNFKEQ. V was shortened by 0 bases and J by 6 bases, with 12 bases between the two germline ends. This CDR3 has 15 residues. CDR3 bases: TGTGCCAGCAGCCAAGATTTCACTAGTCCCAATGAGCAGTTCTTC. This translates into CASSQDFTSPNEQFF.

This clonotype was detected only a few times. The V call is TRBV29-1, the J call TRBJ1-4; D is unresolved. The CDR3 extends over 10 amino acids. V lost 6 bases and J lost 5, with 4 bases in between. Looked up from germline, CDR1 is SQVTM and CDR2 is ANQGSEA. In nucleotides, the CDR3 is TGCAGCGTCGGGAATGAAAAACTGTTTTTT. Protein product: CSVGNEKLFF.

The chain is built from TRBV5-1 and TRBJ2-1; TRBD1 agrees at 7 bases. This CDR3 has 14 residues. V trimming: 4 bases; J trimming: 5 bases; junction bases outside the gene matches: 6. Per the germline V gene, CDR1 is SGHRS and CDR2 is YFSETQ. The chain's CDR3 is CASSLQGTDNEQFF. CDR3 DNA: TGCGCCAGCAGCCTTCAAGGGACAGACAATGAGCAGTTCTTC.

This clonotype showed up just a few times. The gene calls are TRBV20-1 and TRBJ2-3; D possibly corresponds to TRBD2 (6 bases). Germline-derived CDR1 and CDR2 are DFQATT and SNEGSKA (reference sequence). Deletions cut 2 bases from V and 6 bases from J, with 12 bases between. The CDR3 spans 13 residues. Here the CDR3 reads CSARPPRGDTQYF. As DNA, the CDR3 is TGCAGTGCTAGACCCCCTCGGGGGGATACGCAGTATTTT.

This clonotype came up a few times. The chain has TRBV12-3 or TRBV12-4 and TRBJ1-5, with 7 positions matching TRBD1. The CDR3 consists of 14 residues. J lost 6 bases, V lost 4 bases, and 6 bases had no gene match. The CDR3 DNA reads as TGTGCCAGCAGTTCCGGACAGGAGGGTCAGCCCCAGCATTTT. Its translation: CASSSGQEGQPQHF.

The V call is TRBV7-8, the J call TRBJ1-5; D unresolved. V shed 5 bases and J shed 4 bases, with 15 bases lying between them. Germline lookup yields CDR1 SGHVS and CDR2 FQNEAQ. This CDR3 comprises 15 residues. The CDR3 bases are TGTGCCAGCAGCCGGCTGGCGGCCACAAATCAGCCCCAGCATTTT. Translation gives CASSRLAATNQPQHF.

The table lists this clonotype with many counts. The genes are TRBV18 and TRBJ2-7; the match to TRBD2 covers 9 bases. CDR1 is KGHSH and CDR2 is LQKENI in the germline V gene. Germline trimming cut 3 bases from V and 5 bases from J; bases unmatched to any gene: 8. The CDR3 has 15 residues. CDR3 protein: CASSPVAGGPHEQYF. CDR3 DNA sequence: TGTGCCAGCTCACCGGTTGCGGGAGGGCCTCACGAGCAGTACTTC. The whole variable domain, remainder taken from reference TRBV18 and TRBJ2-7, is NAGVMQNPRHLVRRRGQEARLRCSPMKGHSHVYWYRQLPEEGLKFMVYLQKENIIDESGMPKERFSAEFPKEGPSILRIQQVVRGDSAAYFCASSPVAGGPHEQYFGPGTRLTVT.

The J gene is TRBJ1-6, the V gene TRBV7-7, with 7 bases lining up with TRBD1. Unmatched junction bases numbered 7, after V lost 1 base and J lost 10 bases. Germline-derived CDR1 and CDR2 are SSHAT and FNYEAQ (reference sequence). The CDR3 length is 15 residues. The CDR3 sequence: CASSLDAGGNSPLHF. Here the CDR3 DNA reads TGTGCCAGCAGCTTAGACGCAGGGGGTAACTCACCCCTCCACTTT.

This clonotype was detected ten times or more. The rearrangement links TRBV7-2 to TRBJ2-7, with TRBD2 as a possible D gene (6 bases). CDR1 SGHTA and CDR2 FQGNSA come from the germline V gene. This CDR3 is 18 amino acids long. V dropped 5 bases and J dropped 1 base, with 24 bases sitting between them. The CDR3 DNA sequence: TGTGCCAGCAGCCCAATGCTAAGCGGGCCCCTCCGTTCCTACGAGCAGTACTTC. Translation: CASSPMLSGPLRSYEQYF. Complete variable domain (other parts from reference TRBV7-2 and TRBJ2-7): GAGVSQSPSNKVTEKGKDVELRCDPISGHTALYWYRQSLGQGLEFLIYFQGNSAPDKSGLPSDRFSAERTGGSVSTLTIQRTQQEDSAVYLCASSPMLSGPLRSYEQYFGPGTRLTVT.

CDR3 amino acids: CASSPGTSGNSDTQYF. In DNA form, the CDR3 reads TGTGCCAGCAGCCCCGGGACTAGCGGGAACTCAGATACGCAGTATTTT. The chain recombines TRBV7-6 with TRBJ2-3; TRBD2 matches at 13 bases. The V gene's germline CDR1 is SGHVS and CDR2 FNYEAQ. V lost 5 bases to trimming and J lost 4 bases; unmatched junction nucleotides: 6. The CDR3 has 16 amino acids.

The table lists this clonotype with a few counts. The CDR3 loop is CASRSGMAFETQYF. The CDR3 DNA follows: TGTGCCAGCCGTAGCGGGATGGCTTTTGAGACCCAGTACTTC. V and J are TRBV7-2 and TRBJ2-5, with 8 bases identical to TRBD2. The CDR3 spans 14 residues. V lost 8 bases and J lost 5; bases outside the gene matches: 10. Germline assignment: CDR1 SGHTA and CDR2 FQGNSA.

This sequence joins TRBV20-1 and TRBJ2-7; 7 bases line up with TRBD2. The CDR3 has 13 residues. Losses at the gene ends were 5 bases for V and 5 bases for J; bases not matched to a gene: 9. Germline V gives CDR1 DFQATT, CDR2 SNEGSKA (reference sequence). The CDR3 DNA reads TGCAGTGCTTGGGGGGGGGACGGGGACGAGCAGTACTTC. Its translation: CSAWGGDGDEQYF.

The sample holds a few counts of this clonotype. The chain links TRBV12-3 or TRBV12-4 to TRBJ2-1; D may be TRBD1 (6 bases). V was shortened by 6 bases and J by 4 bases, with 19 bases between the two germline ends. This CDR3 has 16 amino acids. The CDR3 here is CASRPGSRGGYNEQFF. Here the CDR3 DNA reads TGTGCCAGCAGACCAGGGAGCAGGGGCGGGTACAATGAGCAGTTCTTC.